This TCR beta chain was recorded in a study of T cells expressing NK-cell markers. At the level of the study: In sorted CD3+CD56+NKG2C+, CD3+CD56+NKG2C- and CD3+CD56-NKG2C+ T cells, TCR beta repertoires were obtained. Study observations and caveats: A handful of donors had dominant NKG2C+ clonotypes that comprised roughly 1.0-8% of their CD8+ T cells. The leading position in the CD3+CD56-NKG2C+ fraction of several donors also went to these clonotypes.

About this clonotype itself: Its antigen remains unknown.

The TCR beta cDNA came from 5'RACE template switching with UMIs. TCRdb reprocessed the 5' RACE reads; each CDR3 protein has one entry and no DNA is given. Its listing shows more than 90,000 distinct CDR3 sequences. This clonotype was sampled from a woman between 18 and 70 years old in good health. Specimen: blood T cells: a sorted CD56 or NKG2C T cell subset, CD4+ or CD8+ T cells, or bulk PBMC T cells (not recorded which).

Here the CDR3 reads CASSATYSSSGNTIYF. This chain connects TRBV11-2 to TRBJ1-3. Per germline, CDR1 SGHAT and CDR2 FQNNGV. This CDR3 is built from 16 residues.